This is a list of T cell receptor beta chains from one sample in a study of T-cell reconstitution after alpha-beta-depleted transplantation in children. TCRdb used MiXCR to reprocess the PCR reads, holding one entry per CDR3 protein. This sample has a few hundred thousand distinct CDR3 sequences, with roughly 13% found just once. The starting material was PBMCs, mostly from graft donor cells, obtained 360 days after TCRalphabeta/CD19-depleted stem cell transplant. The receptors derive from a male patient under 18 who had a stem cell transplant for acute myeloid leukemia, so the T cells may come from the graft donor. Both conserved end residues are part of each CDR3. The order of the fields is CDR3 length, V gene, clone size, D gene, J gene, CDR3 protein, CDR3 DNA. The D gene is left open where the match is weak. The size of a clone is reported for some rows only, either as once, few or many, or as a class for expanded clones.

>17|TRBV18|NA|TRBD2|TRBJ2-2
CASSPPSSGRGTGELFF
TGTGCCAGCTCACCACCCTCTAGCGGGAGAGGAACCGGGGAGCTGTTTTTT
>17|TRBV7-6|NA|TRBD1|TRBJ1-4
CASSSLQGARLGEKLFF
TGTGCCAGCAGCTCCTTACAGGGGGCGCGTTTAGGTGAAAAACTGTTTTTT
>17|TRBV7-7|few|TRBD2|TRBJ2-3
CASSPWTSGRRADTQYF
TGTGCTAGCAGCCCCTGGACTAGCGGGAGAAGGGCAGATACGCAGTATTTT
>15|TRBV28|many|NA|TRBJ1-1
CASSFHRVSNTEAFF
TGTGCCAGCAGTTTCCACAGGGTGAGCAACACTGAAGCTTTCTTT
>16|TRBV6-1|NA|TRBD2|TRBJ2-6
CASSRLAGDGANVLTF
TGTGCCAGCAGTCGCCTAGCGGGAGATGGGGCCAACGTCCTGACTTTC
>15|TRBV20-1|many|TRBD1|TRBJ2-7
CSASARDRGFYEQYF
TGCAGTGCTAGTGCGCGGGACAGGGGCTTCTACGAGCAGTACTTC
>18|TRBV4-3|NA|TRBD2|TRBJ2-4
CASSYGLAGGKSKNIQYF
TGCGCCAGCAGCTACGGACTAGCGGGAGGGAAATCCAAAAACATTCAGTACTTC
>14|TRBV5-5|few|NA|TRBJ2-7
CASSPFHRSYEQYF
TGTGCCAGCAGCCCATTCCACCGCTCCTACGAGCAGTACTTC
>17|TRBV14|few|NA|TRBJ2-7
CASSQGSRRDTPYEQYF
TGTGCCAGCAGCCAAGGATCGAGGAGGGACACCCCCTACGAGCAGTACTTC
>15|TRBV29-1|many|NA|TRBJ2-5
CSVPAAGKLGETQYF
TGCAGCGTCCCGGCCGCGGGGAAGCTAGGAGAGACCCAGTACTTC
>18|TRBV9|NA|TRBD1|TRBJ2-3
CASSVAREGTGPVDTQYF
TGTGCCAGCAGCGTAGCTCGAGAGGGGACAGGGCCCGTAGATACGCAGTATTTT
>14|TRBV20-1|few|NA|TRBJ2-1
CSARDRSPYNEQFF
TGCAGTGCGCGGGACCGATCGCCCTACAATGAGCAGTTCTTC
>14|TRBV7-9|NA|NA|TRBJ2-4
CASSPRLAKNIQYF
TGTGCCAGCAGCCCCCGACTAGCCAAAAACATTCAGTACTTC
>17|TRBV20-1|many|TRBD2|TRBJ2-7
CSARDKIGAGGSYEQYF
TGCAGTGCTAGAGATAAAATAGGGGCGGGAGGGTCCTACGAGCAGTACTTC
>17|TRBV5-4|few|TRBD2|TRBJ2-3
CASSPASGSGATDTQYF
TGTGCCAGCAGCCCAGCTAGCGGGAGTGGGGCCACAGATACGCAGTATTTT
>18|TRBV9|few|TRBD2|TRBJ2-3
CASSVDAWASGIGDTQYF
TGTGCCAGCAGCGTAGATGCTTGGGCTAGCGGGATTGGCGATACGCAGTATTTT
>15|TRBV18|NA|NA|TRBJ2-1
CASSPWGASYNEQFF
TGTGCCAGCTCACCATGGGGGGCGTCCTACAATGAGCAGTTCTTC
>15|TRBV12-5|NA|TRBD2|TRBJ2-1
CARGEGQINFYEQFF
TGTGCCCGGGGGGAGGGCCAAATAAATTTCTATGAGCAGTTCTTC
>16|TRBV9|few|TRBD2|TRBJ2-1
CASSFSSGRRIYEQFF
TGTGCCAGCAGCTTCTCTAGCGGGAGGAGAATTTATGAGCAGTTCTTC
>11|TRBV12-3/TRBV12-4|many|NA|TRBJ2-1
CASSLGHPVVF
TGTGCCAGCAGTTTGGGGCATCCAGTCGTCTTC
>13|TRBV20-1|NA|NA|TRBJ2-1
CTPLVAGRDEQFF
TGCACCCCGCTGGTTGCGGGAAGGGACGAGCAGTTCTTC
>11|TRBV28|few|TRBD1|TRBJ2-3
CAVDRGDTQYF
TGTGCCGTTGACAGGGGAGATACGCAGTATTTT
>16|TRBV7-7|NA|TRBD2|TRBJ2-3
CASSPGQAGITDTQYF
TGTGCTAGCAGCCCAGGCCAAGCGGGGATCACAGATACGCAGTATTTT
>15|TRBV28|NA|TRBD1|TRBJ1-2
CASSPPRTGGYGYTF
TGTGCCAGCAGTCCACCTAGGACAGGAGGCTATGGCTACACCTTC
>12|TRBV28|few|NA|TRBJ1-2
CASSLRVGGYTF
TGTGCCAGCAGTTTGAGGGTCGGTGGCTACACCTTC
>15|TRBV5-6|NA|NA|TRBJ2-5
CASSLTQSFQETQYF
TGTGCCAGCAGCTTGACGCAGTCCTTCCAAGAGACCCAGTACTTC
>15|TRBV6-2/TRBV6-3|many|NA|TRBJ2-5
CASSYSWGRQETQYF
TGTGCCAGCAGTTACTCGTGGGGGCGACAAGAGACCCAGTACTTC
>16|TRBV4-3|NA|NA|TRBJ1-1
CGSSQDHQGMNTEAFF
TGCGGCAGCAGCCAAGATCATCAGGGAATGAACACTGAAGCTTTCTTT
>15|TRBV7-6|NA|NA|TRBJ2-7
CASSSRGANAYEQYF
TGTGCCAGCAGCTCCCGTGGGGCCAACGCCTACGAGCAGTACTTC
>11|TRBV7-9|few|NA|TRBJ2-6
CGLYGANVLTF
TGTGGCCTGTACGGGGCCAACGTCCTGACTTTC
>12|TRBV10-3|many|NA|TRBJ1-2
CAISGSNYGYTF
TGTGCCATCAGCGGCAGCAACTATGGCTACACCTTC
>15|TRBV7-7|few|NA|TRBJ2-5
CASSLVTTGQETQYF
TGTGCTAGCAGCTTAGTTACTACCGGCCAAGAGACCCAGTACTTC
>14|TRBV29-1|NA|NA|TRBJ2-3
CSVVGPGVTDTQYF
TGCAGCGTTGTCGGGCCCGGGGTCACAGATACGCAGTATTTT